The 6 T cell receptor beta chains reported below all come from one sample, sequenced in a study of T cells after yellow fever vaccination. Using its own MiXCR run on the 5' RACE reads, TCRdb lists one record per CDR3 protein. The sample has hundreds of thousands of distinct CDR3 sequences, over 9% seen once; the top ten hold under 15%. The source was PBMCs, collected on the day of the yellow fever booster vaccination. Receptor source: a man aged 25-40 years who received the YFV17D yellow fever vaccine.

This chain connects TRBV7-6 to TRBJ2-1; D tentatively reads TRBD1 or TRBD2 (5 bases each). The CDR3 spans 15 residues. Germline-derived CDR1 and CDR2 are SGHVS and FNYEAQ. V lost 2 bases and J 7 bases, leaving 15 bases between the germline ends. The CDR3 is CASSLYRGDGNEQFF. Written as DNA, the CDR3 is TGTGCCAGCAGCTTATATAGGGGAGATGGGAATGAGCAGTTCTTC.

In DNA, the CDR3 is TGTGCCACCAGTGCGATAGGGGGGAACAATGAGCAGTTCTTC. It encodes CATSAIGGNNEQFF. The chain joins TRBV24-1 to TRBJ2-1, with D possibly called TRBD1 or TRBD2 (6 bases each). There are 14 residues in the CDR3. The V gene lost 5 bases and the J gene lost 5 bases, with 12 bases spanning the gap. Germline V gene sequence: CDR1 KGHDR, CDR2 SFDVKD.

A few counts support this clonotype. The V and J genes are TRBV29-1 and TRBJ1-2, with a possible D match to TRBD1 (6 bases). The CDR3 runs 12 residues. CDR1 is SQVTM and CDR2 is ANQGSEA in the germline V gene. V gave up 3 bases and J gave up 3 bases, with 8 bases separating them. CDR3 sequence reads: CSVDGQYYGYTF. Here the CDR3 DNA reads TGCAGCGTTGACGGACAGTACTATGGCTACACCTTC.

V gene TRBV20-1 combines with J gene TRBJ2-5; TRBD2 might be the D (6 bases). The V and J ends lost 5 bases and 9 bases respectively, with 19 bases between them. CDR1 is DFQATT, CDR2 SNEGSKA, per germline (reference sequence). This CDR3 is 13 amino acids long. The CDR3 is CSAHEAGSDSQYF. CDR3 DNA sequence: TGCAGTGCTCACGAGGCGGGGAGTGATTCCCAGTACTTC.

This clonotype was picked up many times. The chain joins TRBV29-1 to TRBJ2-3; TRBD2 matches 7 bases. The CDR3 contains 13 residues. Germline trimming cut 1 base from V and 5 bases from J; bases unmatched to any gene: 3. Germline values: CDR1 SQVTM, CDR2 ANQGSEA. CDR3 DNA: TGCAGCGTTGAAGTCGGGAGGCTAGATACGCAGTATTTT. This gives the protein CSVEVGRLDTQYF.

The chain has TRBV5-1 and TRBJ2-5, with a tentative D call TRBD1 (6 bases). The CDR3 runs to 14 residues. Germline V CDR1 and CDR2: SGHRS, YFSETQ. The V end was cut by 2 bases, the J end by 2 bases, with 10 bases between. Here the CDR3 reads CASSFVTGQETQYF. Written as DNA, the CDR3 is TGCGCCAGCAGCTTTGTCACAGGGCAAGAGACCCAGTACTTC.